Listed here are 28 T cell receptor beta chains from one sample, sequenced in a study of cytotoxic CD8 clonotypes in ibrutinib-treated CLL. The protocol was immunoSEQ multiplex PCR, while the TCRdb copy is restricted to in-frame clones and leaves out a portion. The sample yields under 300,000 clones, less than 75% seen once. Sample: PBMCs, taken after 24 months of ibrutinib treatment. The origin of the receptors is a human donor with chronic lymphocytic leukemia.

This rearrangement joins TRBV19 to TRBJ2-3; 8 bases agree with TRBD1. In germline, CDR1 is LNHDA, CDR2 SQIVND (reference sequence). Trimming cost V 5 bases and J 7 bases; bases outside gene matches: 14. The CDR3 is 16 residues long. The CDR3 sequence is CASSVRRATGDNTQYF. CDR3 nucleotide sequence: TGTGCCAGTAGTGTCCGGAGGGCGACAGGGGATAATACGCAGTATTTT.

This clone turned up a few times. The chain has TRBV15 and TRBJ1-1, with TRBD1 identical over 8 bases. Germline values: CDR1 LNHNV, CDR2 YYDKDF (reference sequence). J was trimmed by 2 bases and V by 3 bases; bases with no gene match: 5. CDR3 length equals 15 residues. CDR3 nucleotides: TGTGCCACCAGCAGGCTGGACAGGGCCAACACTGAAGCTTTCTTT. Amino acid sequence: CATSRLDRANTEAFF.

This chain joins TRBV7-3 and TRBJ2-7; D remains ambiguous. Germline V gene lookup returns CDR1 SGHTA and CDR2 FQGTGA. V was pared by 0 bases and J by 6 bases, with 9 bases between. The CDR3 consists of 13 residues. As DNA, the CDR3 is TGTGCCAGCAGCTTAACTAGGGATAGCGAGCAGTACTTC. Its protein product is CASSLTRDSEQYF.

This clone was counted a few times. The chain couples TRBV18 to TRBJ2-7, with unresolved D. CDR1 is KGHSH, CDR2 LQKENI, per germline. V dropped 3 bases and J dropped 3 bases, with 9 bases sitting between them. CDR3 length: 13 residues. The CDR3 DNA is TGTGCCAGCTCACCGGCCACCAACTACGAGCAGTACTTC. This translates into CASSPATNYEQYF.

The CDR3 loop is CASSPLGGQGPPETQYF. The CDR3 DNA sequence: TGTGCCAGCAGCCCGTTGGGGGGACAGGGCCCGCCCGAGACCCAGTACTTC. This rearrangement joins TRBV5-4 to TRBJ2-5; TRBD1 agrees at 9 bases. V lost 4 bases and J lost 5; bases outside the gene matches: 15. This CDR3 contains 17 residues. Looked up from germline, CDR1 is SGHNT and CDR2 is YYREEE (reference sequence).

The gene calls are TRBV27 and TRBJ2-3; 7 bases align to TRBD1. V gave up 6 bases and J gave up 2 bases; unmatched junction bases: 14. The CDR3 is 17 residues long. Germline V gene lookup returns CDR1 MNHEY and CDR2 SMNVEV (reference sequence). DNA for the CDR3: TGTGCCAGCAGACCTATTCGGACAGGCGCATTCACAGATACGCAGTATTTT. It translates to CASRPIRTGAFTDTQYF.

As DNA, the CDR3 is TGTGCCAGCAGTGACTGGTCTCCTGACTCCTACGAGCAGTACTTC. Translation gives CASSDWSPDSYEQYF. This chain connects TRBV6-4 to TRBJ2-7; D is unresolved. Per the germline V gene, CDR1 is MRHNA and CDR2 is SNTAGT. The CDR3 is made up of 15 amino acids. Trimming took off 1 base at V and 0 bases at J, with 10 bases between the two ends.

This clone was found a few times. The CDR3 DNA reads as TGTGCCAGCAGTTTGTCTAGCGGCGCCTACAATGAGCAGTTCTTC. Its translation: CASSLSSGAYNEQFF. V gene TRBV27 combines with J gene TRBJ2-1; TRBD2 agrees at 7 bases. Germline V gene data show CDR1 as MNHEY and CDR2 as SMNVEV (reference sequence). The CDR3 spans 15 residues. V lost 3 bases to trimming and J lost 2 bases; unmatched junction nucleotides: 4.

The rearrangement joins TRBV7-3 to TRBJ2-1; 10 nucleotides agree with TRBD2. The CDR3 totals 15 residues. The germline CDR1 and CDR2 sequences are SGHTA and FQGTGA. V trimming: 5 bases; J trimming: 7 bases; junction bases outside the gene matches: 8. The CDR3 nucleotides are TGTGCCAGCAGCCGAGCGGGAGGGCCGGATAATGAGCAGTTCTTC. Protein product: CASSRAGGPDNEQFF.

The chain recombines TRBV15 with TRBJ2-1, with TRBD2 matching 7 bases. The germline gives CDR1 LNHNV, CDR2 YYDKDF (reference sequence). V was clipped by 0 bases and J by 8 bases; unmatched bases: 7. The CDR3 runs 15 residues. CDR3 sequence reads: CATSRELGGGDEQFF. The CDR3 coding sequence is TGTGCCACCAGCAGAGAGTTGGGGGGAGGGGATGAGCAGTTCTTC.

V and J are TRBV18 and TRBJ1-1; D not resolved. Germline CDR1 and CDR2: KGHSH and LQKENI. The CDR3 extends over 13 amino acids. The V and J ends lost 2 bases and 3 bases respectively, with 7 bases between them. CDR3 sequence (DNA): TGTGCCAGCTCACCAGGGGAGGACACTGAAGCTTTCTTT. Translating it yields CASSPGEDTEAFF.

The J gene is TRBJ2-7, the V gene TRBV15; D might be TRBD1 (6 bases). The CDR3 loop spans 14 amino acids. CDR1 and CDR2 from the germline V gene are LNHNV and YYDKDF (reference sequence). Trimming removed 5 bases from V and 4 bases from J, with 15 bases in between. The DNA for the CDR3 is TGTGCCACCAGCCCATCGGGACACACTTACGAGCAGTACTTC. This codes for CATSPSGHTYEQYF. Variable domain in full (rest from reference TRBV15 and TRBJ2-7): DAMVIQNPRYQVTQFGKPVTLSCSQTLNHNVMYWYQQKSSQAPKLLFHYYDKDFNNEADTPDNFQSRRPNTSFCFLDIRSPGLGDTAMYLCATSPSGHTYEQYFGPGTRLTVT.

This clone appeared a single time. Written as DNA, the CDR3 is TGCAGCGTTGGGTGGGGGGACGAGCAGTACTTC. Its protein is CSVGWGDEQYF. V usage is TRBV29-1 and J usage is TRBJ2-7, with a possible D match to TRBD2 (6 bases). The CDR3 is made up of 11 amino acids. Trimming removed 4 bases at V and 5 bases at J, with 9 bases between. Germline-derived CDR1 and CDR2 are SQVTM and ANQGSEA.

The CDR3 loop reads CASSQEPGQGNTGELFF. In nucleotides, the CDR3 is TGCGCCAGCAGCCAAGAGCCGGGACAGGGGAACACCGGGGAGCTGTTTTTT. The V call is TRBV4-3, the J call TRBJ2-2, with 9 bases aligning to TRBD1. The CDR3 extends over 17 amino acids. Trimming took 0 bases from V and 1 from J; bases not matched to a gene: 3. CDR1 and CDR2 from the germline V gene are LGHNA and YSLEER.

The V gene is TRBV7-8, the J gene TRBJ2-1, with D possibly being TRBD1 or TRBD2 (5 bases each). The V end lost 7 bases, the J end lost 7 bases, and 20 bases lay between the germline ends. CDR3 length: 15 residues. Germline CDR1 SGHVS, CDR2 FQNEAQ. The CDR3 loop reads CASTVRGELRNEQFF. The DNA of the CDR3 is TGTGCCAGCACCGTCAGAGGGGAGCTAAGAAATGAGCAGTTCTTC.

The chain couples TRBV6-5 to TRBJ2-1, with 11 bases lining up with TRBD2. The CDR3 covers 15 residues. Germline V CDR1 and CDR2: MNHEY, SVGAGI. With V trimmed by 7 bases and J by 8 bases, 10 bases remained unmatched. The CDR3 protein is CASNPTSGSLDEQFF. Here the CDR3 DNA reads TGTGCCAGCAACCCAACTAGCGGGAGTTTGGATGAGCAGTTCTTC.

J is TRBJ1-2 and V is TRBV28, with D hard to call. The germline V and J ends were trimmed by 9 bases and 8 bases, with 16 bases remaining between them. There are 12 residues in the CDR3. CDR1 and CDR2 (germline): MDHEN, SYDVKM. The CDR3 DNA follows: TGTGCCAGTCTCGGTCTACTTCGGGGCTACACCTTC. It yields the protein CASLGLLRGYTF.

The chain is built from TRBV19 and TRBJ2-7, with TRBD2 matching 13 bases. CDR1 and CDR2 from the germline V gene are LNHDA and SQIVND (reference sequence). This CDR3 comprises 17 residues. J gave up 3 bases and V 5 bases, and 10 bases lay outside the gene matches. The DNA for the CDR3 is TGTGCCAGTAGTCCAATCCCTGGACTAGCGGGAGTCTACGAGCAGTACTTC. This gives the protein CASSPIPGLAGVYEQYF.

The chain carries TRBV11-1 and TRBJ2-7, with a tentative D call TRBD1 (6 bases). The ends were cut back, 6 bases at V and 4 bases at J, with 10 bases in the middle. Germline CDR1 SGHAT, CDR2 FQDESV (reference sequence). CDR3 size: 12 residues. Here the CDR3 reads CASSLQGYEQYF. The CDR3 coding sequence is TGTGCCAGCAGTTTACAGGGTTACGAGCAGTACTTC.

The V and J genes are TRBV7-9 and TRBJ1-2; TRBD1 might be the D (6 bases). CDR3 length: 16 amino acids. Trimming took 7 bases from V and 8 from J, leaving 26 bases between them. Germline lookup yields CDR1 SEHNR and CDR2 FQNEAQ (reference sequence). CDR3 coding DNA: TGTGCCAGCACCTATGAGCCACTCGACAGGTCCTGGGGCTACACCTTC. It translates to CASTYEPLDRSWGYTF. The variable domain in full, completed from reference TRBV7-9 and TRBJ1-2, reads DTGVSQNPRHKITKRGQNVTFRCDPISEHNRLYWYRQTLGQGPEFLTYFQNEAQLEKSRLLSDRFSAERPKGSFSTLEIQRTEQGDSAMYLCASTYEPLDRSWGYTFGSGTRLTVV.

The rearrangement uses TRBV27 and TRBJ1-2; 7 nucleotides agree with TRBD1. The CDR3 covers 15 residues. V shed 2 bases, J shed 2 bases, and the junction held 5 bases outside the gene matches. CDR1 is MNHEY and CDR2 is SMNVEV in the germline V gene (reference sequence). The CDR3 spells CASSLIQGGNYGYTF. The CDR3 coding sequence is TGTGCCAGCAGTTTAATCCAGGGGGGGAACTATGGCTACACCTTC.

This clone appeared a few times. The chain is built from TRBV5-1 and TRBJ1-1; D gene ambiguous. CDR3 size: 14 residues. Germline V gene sequence: CDR1 SGHRS, CDR2 YFSETQ. Trimming left V 2 bases short and J 2 bases short, with 10 bases between. Here the CDR3 reads CASSFERSNTEAFF. DNA for the CDR3: TGCGCCAGCAGCTTTGAGAGATCTAACACTGAAGCTTTCTTT.

The CDR3: CASRESGLSSYNEQFF. CDR3 nucleotide sequence: TGTGCCAGCAGGGAGAGTGGCCTTAGCTCCTACAATGAGCAGTTCTTC. The chain combines TRBV27 with TRBJ2-1, with no clear D. Germline CDR1 reads MNHEY; CDR2 reads SMNVEV (reference sequence). Between the trimmed V and J ends, which lost 6 bases and 0 bases, there was a span of 15 bases. The CDR3 covers 16 residues.

CDR3 nucleotides: TGTGCCAGCAGAAAGGACAGTAACTATGGCTACACCTTC. This translates into CASRKDSNYGYTF. The chain is built from TRBV27 and TRBJ1-2, with D possibly TRBD1 on 6 matching bases. This CDR3 has 13 amino acids. Germline values: CDR1 MNHEY, CDR2 SMNVEV (reference sequence). Between the trimmed V and J ends, which lost 6 bases and 1 base, there was a span of 9 bases.

J is TRBJ2-3 and V is TRBV5-1, with TRBD2 matching 11 bases. Germline values: CDR1 SGHRS, CDR2 YFSETQ. The length of the CDR3 is 15 residues. Trimming took 7 bases from V and 0 from J; bases not matched to a gene: 4. The DNA for the CDR3 is TGCGCCAGCTACAGGACTAGCGGGAGCACAGATACGCAGTATTTT. As protein: CASYRTSGSTDTQYF.

This clone came up a few times. Written as DNA, the CDR3 is TGTGCCAGCAGCCGGGGACTAGCGGCCGAACTTGATACGCAGTATTTT. It is translated as CASSRGLAAELDTQYF. The rearrangement links TRBV5-4 to TRBJ2-3, with 11 bases lining up with TRBD2. CDR3 length: 16 residues. CDR1 and CDR2 from the germline V gene are SGHNT and YYREEE (reference sequence). V lost 4 bases to trimming and J lost 6 bases; unmatched junction nucleotides: 10.

The rearrangement links TRBV28 to TRBJ1-5; 9 bases match TRBD1. Germline trimming cut 8 bases from V and 9 bases from J; bases unmatched to any gene: 14. The CDR3 sequence is 15 residues long. Germline-derived CDR1 and CDR2 are MDHEN and SYDVKM. CDR3 coding DNA: TGTGCCAGCGTACCCGGGACAGGGCTTTCGAGGCCCCAGCATTTT. Protein sequence: CASVPGTGLSRPQHF.

The chain has TRBV6-5 and TRBJ2-5; D gene unclear. Germline assignment: CDR1 MNHEY and CDR2 SVGAGI. V lost 7 bases and J lost 5, with 5 bases in between. CDR3 length: 10 residues. The CDR3 sequence: CASMGETQYF. The CDR3 DNA follows: TGTGCCAGCATGGGGGAGACCCAGTACTTC.